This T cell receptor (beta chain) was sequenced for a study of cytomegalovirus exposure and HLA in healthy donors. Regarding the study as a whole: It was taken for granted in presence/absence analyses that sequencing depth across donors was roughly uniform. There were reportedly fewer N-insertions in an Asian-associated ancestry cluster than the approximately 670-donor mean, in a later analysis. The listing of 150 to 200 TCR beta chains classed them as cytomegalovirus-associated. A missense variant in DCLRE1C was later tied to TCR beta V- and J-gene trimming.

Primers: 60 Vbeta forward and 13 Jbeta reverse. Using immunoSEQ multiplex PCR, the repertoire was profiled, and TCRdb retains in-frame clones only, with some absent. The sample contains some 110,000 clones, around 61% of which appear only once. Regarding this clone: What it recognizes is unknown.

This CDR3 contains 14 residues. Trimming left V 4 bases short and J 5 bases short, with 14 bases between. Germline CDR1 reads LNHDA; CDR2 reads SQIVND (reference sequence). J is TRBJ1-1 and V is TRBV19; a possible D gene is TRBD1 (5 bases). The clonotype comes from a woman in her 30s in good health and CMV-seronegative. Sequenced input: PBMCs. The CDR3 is CASSKSRVGTEAFF. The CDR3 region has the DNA TGTGCCAGTAGTAAGTCCAGGGTGGGAACTGAAGCTTTCTTT.